The 22 T cell receptor beta chains in this list originate from one sample, sequenced in a study of shared clonotypes between healthy human individuals. Data came from immunoSEQ multiplex PCR; TCRdb stores just in-frame clones and leaves some out. The table shows fewer than 1.6 million clones, with approximately 98.5% occurring only once. Sequenced sample: naive CD4+ T cells sorted from blood. Subset: CD45RA+ positively selected. The receptors stem from a man aged 30 to 45 in good health.

On this clone itself: Different DNA sequences within this sample yield the same CDR3. The chain recombines TRBV18 with TRBJ2-7, with 9 bases matching TRBD1. J lost 2 bases, V lost 3 bases, and 2 bases had no gene match. Per germline, CDR1 KGHSH and CDR2 LQKENI. The CDR3 is made up of 14 amino acids. In DNA form, the CDR3 reads TGTGCCAGCTCACCCCGGGACAGGGCCTACGAGCAGTACTTC. Encoded protein: CASSPRDRAYEQYF.

This chain links TRBV6-6 with TRBJ2-7; D is possibly TRBD1 (6 bases). There are 13 residues in the CDR3. Germline V gene lookup returns CDR1 MNHNY and CDR2 SVGAGI (reference sequence). Trimming removed 2 bases from V and 7 bases from J, with 12 bases in between. The CDR3 protein is CASSYPGVREQYF. The CDR3 nucleotides are TGTGCCAGCAGTTACCCAGGGGTGAGAGAGCAGTACTTC.

V usage is TRBV9 and J usage is TRBJ2-3; either TRBD1 or TRBD2 may fit D (5 bases each). Per the germline V gene, CDR1 is SGDLS and CDR2 is YYNGEE. This CDR3 has 18 amino acids. Between the trimmed V and J ends, which lost 4 bases and 2 bases, there was a span of 23 bases. CDR3 in DNA: TGTGCCAGCAGCCCGAGGGGTGCTAGCAGCTCGATCACAGATACGCAGTATTTT. Translating it yields CASSPRGASSSITDTQYF.

This clone was recorded once. The chain joins TRBV30 to TRBJ1-1; D not resolved. The ends were cut back, 8 bases at V and 1 base at J, with 17 bases in the middle. CDR3 size: 14 residues. CDR1 and CDR2 from the germline V gene are GTSNPN and SVGIG (reference sequence). CDR3 amino acids: CAHKTETRNTEAFF. CDR3 DNA: TGTGCCCACAAAACCGAAACACGGAACACTGAAGCTTTCTTT.

Note on this clone: Other DNA variants within this sample encode the same CDR3. The rearrangement links TRBV27 to TRBJ2-7; possibly TRBD1 for D (6 bases). Germline CDR1 MNHEY, CDR2 SMNVEV (reference sequence). V was pared by 1 base and J by 1 base, with 8 bases between. The CDR3 totals 14 residues. As DNA, the CDR3 is TGTGCCAGCAGTTTATTAGGACAGTCCTACGAGCAGTACTTC. It yields the protein CASSLLGQSYEQYF.

The rearrangement joins TRBV2 to TRBJ1-2, with 7 bases fitting TRBD1. The junction had 8 bases not matched to a gene; V was cut back by 0 bases and J by 7 bases. CDR3 length equals 15 residues. Germline V gives CDR1 SNHLY, CDR2 FYNNEI. The DNA of the CDR3 is TGTGCCAGCAGTGAAGCGCTTCAGGGGGGGTCTGGCTACACCTTC. This translates into CASSEALQGGSGYTF.

V is TRBV2 and J is TRBJ2-1; possible D gene TRBD2, 5 bases. The CDR3 is made up of 14 amino acids. Trimming took 6 bases from V and 6 from J, leaving 15 bases between them. The germline V gene has CDR1 SNHLY and CDR2 FYNNEI. CDR3 protein: CASSPLDSVNEQFF. The CDR3, as DNA: TGTGCCAGCAGCCCTTTGGACTCGGTCAATGAGCAGTTCTTC.

This chain uses TRBV5-1 with TRBJ1-1; D gene ambiguous. CDR3 length: 13 residues. V was clipped by 5 bases and J by 4 bases, with 12 bases between them. Germline loops: CDR1 SGHRS, CDR2 YFSETQ. The CDR3 loop is CASSTGPPTEAFF. The CDR3 nucleotides read TGCGCCAGCAGTACCGGACCTCCCACTGAAGCTTTCTTT.

V gene TRBV2 combines with J gene TRBJ2-3; 9 positions agree with TRBD2. V shed 6 bases and J 3 bases; nucleotides not matched to a gene: 4. Germline values: CDR1 SNHLY, CDR2 FYNNEI. The CDR3 sequence is 14 residues long. CDR3 in amino acids: CASRREGGTDTQYF. CDR3 nucleotide sequence: TGTGCCAGCAGGCGGGAGGGGGGGACAGATACGCAGTATTTT.

The rearrangement joins TRBV7-9 to TRBJ2-2; D unresolved. The CDR3 runs 13 residues. Germline-derived CDR1 and CDR2 are SEHNR and FQNEAQ (reference sequence). V was shortened by 5 bases and J by 5 bases, with 9 bases between the two germline ends. This CDR3 is CASSRVLTGELFF. The CDR3 nucleotides read TGTGCCAGCAGCCGAGTCCTTACCGGGGAGCTGTTTTTT.

V and J are TRBV9 and TRBJ1-4, with 9 bases fitting TRBD1. Germline CDR1 SGDLS, CDR2 YYNGEE. The CDR3 has 14 amino acids. V lost 4 bases to trimming and J lost 5 bases; unmatched junction nucleotides: 3. CDR3 DNA sequence: TGTGCCAGCAGCATCGGGACAGGGAATGAAAAACTGTTTTTT. This encodes CASSIGTGNEKLFF.

The chain uses TRBV27 and TRBJ1-1; D is possibly TRBD1 (5 bases). V was cut by 4 bases and J by 4 bases, with 16 bases left in between. Looked up from germline, CDR1 is MNHEY and CDR2 is SMNVEV (reference sequence). This CDR3 has 15 residues. The CDR3 sequence: CASSSSRDGGTEAFF. In DNA, the CDR3 is TGTGCCAGCAGTTCCTCCCGGGACGGAGGCACTGAAGCTTTCTTT.

DNA of the CDR3: TGTGCCAGCAGTGAAACCCGGGGCGGGACCCAGTACTTC. It yields the protein CASSETRGGTQYF. The rearrangement uses TRBV2 and TRBJ2-5, with D perhaps TRBD1 or TRBD2 (5 bases each). Germline CDR1 reads SNHLY; CDR2 reads FYNNEI. The CDR3 has 13 amino acids. V was cut by 2 bases and J by 7 bases, with 11 bases left in between.

This chain uses TRBV15 with TRBJ2-1; D unresolved. Per germline, CDR1 LNHNV and CDR2 YYDKDF (reference sequence). This CDR3 region has 12 residues. The V end was cut by 3 bases, the J end by 13 bases, with 13 bases between. The CDR3 sequence is CATSRARLGQFF. The CDR3 DNA is TGTGCCACCAGCAGGGCCAGACTCGGCCAGTTCTTC.

The genes are TRBV18 and TRBJ2-3, with a tentative D call TRBD2 (6 bases). The CDR3 has 15 amino acids. In germline, CDR1 is KGHSH, CDR2 LQKENI. Trimming took off 2 bases at V and 5 bases at J, with 14 bases between the two ends. CDR3 coding DNA: TGTGCCAGCTCACCAAGAACCTCAGCGGGAGATACGCAGTATTTT. It is translated as CASSPRTSAGDTQYF.

The chain joins TRBV6-5 to TRBJ2-1; D not certain. The ends were cut back, 0 bases at V and 9 bases at J, with 9 bases in the middle. This CDR3 has 13 amino acids. Germline CDR1 is MNHEY and CDR2 is SVGAGI. CDR3 in amino acids: CASSYSGHSEQFF. The CDR3 region has the DNA TGTGCCAGCAGTTACTCGGGTCACAGTGAGCAGTTCTTC.

For the CDR3, the DNA is TGTGCCAGCAGCCCTGGACCGGGACTAGATGACAATGAGCAGTTCTTC. Residues: CASSPGPGLDDNEQFF. The chain is built from TRBV5-4 and TRBJ2-1; 8 bases map to TRBD2. CDR1 is SGHNT, CDR2 YYREEE, per germline (reference sequence). V dropped 4 bases and J dropped 5; count of bases not matched to a gene: 11. CDR3 length: 16 residues.

The rearrangement joins TRBV6-1 to TRBJ1-2; D uncertain. The CDR3 sequence is 12 residues long. The ends were cut back, 10 bases at V and 4 bases at J, with 13 bases in the middle. Germline-derived CDR1 and CDR2 are MNHNS and SASEGT. This chain's CDR3 is CATKGGSYGYTF. DNA for the CDR3: TGTGCCACCAAGGGAGGGTCCTATGGCTACACCTTC.

The chain couples TRBV6-4 to TRBJ2-3; 8 bases fit TRBD2. Trimming took 4 bases from V and 1 from J; bases not matched to a gene: 7. This CDR3 has 16 residues. Germline CDR1 reads MRHNA; CDR2 reads SNTAGT. In nucleotides, the CDR3 is TGTGCCAGCAGTGTGATAGCGGGACGGGGCACAGATACGCAGTATTTT. Its translation is CASSVIAGRGTDTQYF.

This chain uses TRBV5-4 with TRBJ2-7; 7 nucleotides line up with TRBD2. Germline V gene sequence: CDR1 SGHNT, CDR2 YYREEE (reference sequence). The trim removed 4 bases at V and 6 bases at J, leaving 7 bases unmatched. The CDR3 consists of 13 residues. CDR3 coding DNA: TGTGCCAGCAGCGGGGTCAGGGAGGGCGAGCAGTACTTC. It translates to CASSGVREGEQYF.

The genes are TRBV5-4 and TRBJ2-3; 7 bases align to TRBD2. The CDR3 runs to 15 residues. The ends lost 4 bases at V and 1 base at J; junction bases unmatched: 6. Germline V lookup: CDR1 SGHNT, CDR2 YYREEE (reference sequence). DNA of the CDR3: TGTGCCAGCAGCCTGGGACTACAACGCACAGATACGCAGTATTTT. It is translated as CASSLGLQRTDTQYF.

This chain links TRBV4-1 with TRBJ1-2; 7 bases agree with TRBD1. CDR3 length: 15 amino acids. Germline V gene lookup returns CDR1 MGHRA and CDR2 YSYEKL. V lost 1 base and J lost 4; bases outside the gene matches: 6. Written as DNA, the CDR3 is TGCGCCAGCAGCCAAGCCCCAGGGGGGACCTATGGCTACACCTTC. Protein: CASSQAPGGTYGYTF.